The table lists the clone carrying this T cell receptor (beta chain) with many counts. The antigen remains unidentified. The V end lost 0 bases, the J end lost 5 bases, and 13 bases lay between the germline ends. Germline V gene lookup returns CDR1 SGHTA and CDR2 FQGNSA. The CDR3 is 15 residues long. This sample is drawn from a study of T cells after yellow fever vaccination. Whole-study findings and limits: Of the clonotypes, a small share occurred in both CD4 and CD8 compartments.

One entry per CDR3 protein results from TCRdb running MiXCR on the 5' RACE reads. Of about 330,000 distinct CDR3 sequences in the sample, 6.8% were seen once. The chain carries TRBV7-2 and TRBJ1-1, with a weak D call TRBD1 (5 bases). This TCR was sampled from a man aged 18 to 30 who received the YFV17D yellow fever vaccine. Specimen: PBMCs, collected around 45 days after the first yellow fever vaccination. CDR3 protein: CASSLASTGGTEAFF. In nucleotides, the CDR3 is TGTGCCAGCAGCTTAGCGTCAACGGGGGGAACTGAAGCTTTCTTT.